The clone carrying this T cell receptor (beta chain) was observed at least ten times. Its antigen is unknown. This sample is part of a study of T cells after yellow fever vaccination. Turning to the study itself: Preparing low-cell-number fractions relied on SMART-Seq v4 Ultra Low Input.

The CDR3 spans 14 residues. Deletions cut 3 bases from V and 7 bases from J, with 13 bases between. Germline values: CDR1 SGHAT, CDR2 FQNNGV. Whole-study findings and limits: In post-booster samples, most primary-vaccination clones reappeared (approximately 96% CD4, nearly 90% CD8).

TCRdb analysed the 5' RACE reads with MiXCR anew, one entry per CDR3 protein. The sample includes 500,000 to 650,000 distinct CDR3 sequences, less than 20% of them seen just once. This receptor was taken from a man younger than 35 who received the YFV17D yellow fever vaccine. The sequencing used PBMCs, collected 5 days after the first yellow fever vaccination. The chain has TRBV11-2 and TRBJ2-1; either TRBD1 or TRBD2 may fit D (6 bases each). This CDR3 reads CASSFSGAPNEQFF. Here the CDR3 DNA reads TGTGCCAGCAGCTTCTCGGGGGCCCCTAATGAGCAGTTCTTC.